Included here is one T cell receptor (beta chain) sequence, with context. Its antigen remains unidentified. No base-level quality is on record; no much larger clone is a single base apart. TCRbeta CDR3 regions were amplified from genomic DNA using the immunoSEQ Assay, a bias-controlled multiplex PCR. The authors processed their data as follows. The number of nucleated cells in each sample was estimated by amplification of reference gene primers within the assay. To quantify the absolute abundance of each unique TCRbeta CDR3 rearrangement, sequence reads were collapsed and filtered. Productive Simpson clonality was computed per sample as the square root of Simpson's diversity index over productive rearrangements. The clones in this table, taken by TCRdb from immuneACCESS, are in-frame only. Not every clone is retained; where verified, under half of the shortfall comes from an unresolved V gene, and the cause of the rest is unknown. The V and J calls and clone size come from that table; D and trimming were worked out from the DNA. Present in this sample are around 130,000 clones, less than 85% of which were seen just once. Jointly, the top ten make up 1.5% to 2% of the sample.

The record originates from a study of blood T cell repertoires in COVID-19 (TCRdb year 2020). Some background on the complete study: Samples from collaborators originated in the United States, Italy and Spain and spanned both the acute and convalescent phases of COVID-19. Where available, HLA class I and class II types were taken from metadata supplied by the sample provider and were not determined by assay-based typing. The repertoires were made available in a free public database intended to serve as a resource for research on the immune response to SARS-CoV-2. Samples came from the ongoing ImmuneRACE study (first 160 participants) plus 1,254 subjects from 6 global collaborators. The prospective study material was composed of cDNA or gDNA derived from T cells, B-cell-depleted T cells, or PBMCs. Nearly every sample came with metadata listing a de-identified subject ID, COVID-19 status, age in years and sex. Subjects who had been exposed to COVID-19, were actively infected with it, or had recovered from it provided the deeply sampled blood TCRbeta repertoires that made up the dataset. Study-wide conclusions, independent of this receptor: The quantity of clinical and demographic metadata differed by source and by participant and was supplied without curation.

Participants in the prospective study were enrolled through a virtual design, were aged roughly 18 to 100 years, and lived in 20 to 30 United States geographic areas. Cohort assignment in the prospective study relied on participant-reported clinical history from a screening survey and a study questionnaire. A participant counted as exposed if, within 2 weeks of entering the study, that participant had been in contact with someone who had a PCR-confirmed or clinician-diagnosed COVID-19 case. In the prospective study, whole blood, serum and a nasopharyngeal or oropharyngeal swab were collected from each participant by mobile phlebotomists. Over an approximately 2-month period, participants in the prospective study had the option of providing additional blood draws and questionnaires. Before DNA extraction, blood samples from the prospective study were shipped at room temperature or frozen. The germline V gene (reference sequence) yields SEHNR for CDR1 and FQNEAQ for CDR2. The CDR3 has 14 amino acids, counting the end cysteine and phenylalanine. Only the CDR3 DNA stays, 42 bases, in frame from base 1. Trimmed from V: 0 bases; trimmed from J: 8 bases; junction bases lacking a gene match: 4.

Sequenced material: PBMCs or T cells enriched from blood (not recorded which). The V and J genes are TRBV7-9 and TRBJ1-2; 9 of the junction bases match TRBD1. The sequence came from a woman aged 18-29 years who had been exposed to COVID-19. CDR3 loop: CASSLADRGSGYTF. The base sequence is TGTGCCAGCAGCTTAGCAGACAGGGGGTCCGGCTACACCTTC.